Each of the 19 T cell receptor beta chains below was sequenced from the same sample in a study of blood T cell repertoires in COVID-19. Sequencing used immunoSEQ multiplex PCR; TCRdb keeps in-frame clones, though not all of them. The sample lists tens of thousands of clones, approximately 80% occurring once. Source material: peripheral blood. The receptors come from a man aged 50 to 59 with acute or convalescent COVID-19.

The CDR3 loop is CASGVGRGYSNQPQHF. CDR3 nucleotides: TGTGCCAGCGGGGTGGGAAGGGGGTATAGCAATCAGCCCCAGCATTTT. This chain connects TRBV28 to TRBJ1-5; D is possibly TRBD1 (6 bases). Trimming removed 8 bases at V and 0 bases at J, with 17 bases between. This CDR3 is built from 16 residues. Germline V CDR1 and CDR2: MDHEN, SYDVKM. The full variable domain, completed using reference TRBV28 and TRBJ1-5, is DVKVTQSSRYLVKRTGEKVFLECVQDMDHENMFWYRQDPGLGLRLIYFSYDVKMKEKGDIPEGYSVSREKKERFSLILESASTNQTSMYLCASGVGRGYSNQPQHFGDGTRLSIL.

This sequence joins TRBV9 and TRBJ2-4; weak D call: TRBD1 (6 bases). CDR1 is SGDLS and CDR2 is YYNGEE in the germline V gene. CDR3 size: 15 residues. Trimming removed 3 bases at V and 2 bases at J, with 12 bases between. For the CDR3, the DNA is TGTGCCAGCAGCGCAACGGACAGAACCAAAAACATTCAGTACTTC. Its protein is CASSATDRTKNIQYF.

The genes are TRBV28 and TRBJ1-2; tentative D call: TRBD1 (5 bases). The length of the CDR3 is 13 residues. V lost 8 bases, J lost 5 bases, and 15 bases lay in between. Per germline, CDR1 MDHEN and CDR2 SYDVKM. The CDR3 protein is CASGGTFEYGYTF. The CDR3 DNA sequence: TGTGCCAGCGGAGGGACTTTTGAATATGGCTACACCTTC.

The chain uses TRBV14 and TRBJ1-1; D is unclear. V lost 1 base and J lost 3, with 6 bases in between. Germline V gene sequence: CDR1 SGHDN, CDR2 FVKESK. The CDR3 has 13 residues. CDR3 amino acids: CASSQVSHTEAFF. CDR3 bases: TGTGCCAGCAGCCAAGTCAGTCACACTGAAGCTTTCTTT.

The chain is built from TRBV29-1 and TRBJ2-3; D might be TRBD1 (5 bases). The CDR3 spans 12 residues. The V and J ends lost 4 bases and 8 bases respectively, with 13 bases between them. The germline V gene has CDR1 SQVTM and CDR2 ANQGSEA. The CDR3 DNA follows: TGCAGCGTTGTTGGGGCGCAAGGTACGCAGTATTTT. It specifies CSVVGAQGTQYF.

The chain has TRBV7-3 and TRBJ2-1; 8 bases map to TRBD2. The CDR3 has 16 amino acids. CDR1 and CDR2 (germline): SGHTA, FQGTGA. V lost 5 bases, J lost 4 bases, and 10 bases stayed unmatched. The CDR3 loop reads CASSREGTRVYNEQFF. CDR3 DNA: TGTGCCAGCAGCCGTGAAGGGACTAGAGTTTACAATGAGCAGTTCTTC. Supplemented by reference TRBV7-3 and TRBJ2-1, the full variable domain reads GAGVSQTPSNKVTEKGKYVELRCDPISGHTALYWYRQSLGQGPEFLIYFQGTGAADDSGLPNDRFFAVRPEGSVSTLKIQRTERGDSAVYLCASSREGTRVYNEQFFGPGTRLTVL.

CDR3 in DNA: TGTGCCAGCAGTTTCAGGATTAATGAAAAACTGTTTTTT. Translating gives CASSFRINEKLFF. This chain connects TRBV12-3 or TRBV12-4 to TRBJ1-4, with unresolved D. The CDR3 totals 13 residues. Trimming took 3 bases from V and 4 from J, leaving 6 bases between them.

The chain recombines TRBV7-9 with TRBJ2-7; 8 nucleotides line up with TRBD2. This CDR3 contains 15 residues. The germline V gene encodes CDR1 SEHNR and CDR2 FQNEAQ (reference sequence). The ends lost 10 bases at V and 4 bases at J; junction bases unmatched: 15. The DNA for the CDR3 is TGTGCCACTCAAGCCATGCCTAGCGGGTGGTACGAGCAGTACTTC. This sequence encodes CATQAMPSGWYEQYF. The complete variable domain, with remaining parts taken from reference TRBV7-9 and TRBJ2-7, reads DTGVSQNPRHKITKRGQNVTFRCDPISEHNRLYWYRQTLGQGPEFLTYFQNEAQLEKSRLLSDRFSAERPKGSFSTLEIQRTEQGDSAMYLCATQAMPSGWYEQYFGPGTRLTVT.

The chain recombines TRBV4-1 with TRBJ2-5; 10 bases align to TRBD2. The germline V gene encodes CDR1 MGHRA and CDR2 YSYEKL. The CDR3 spans 18 residues. V trimming: 3 bases; J trimming: 2 bases; junction bases outside the gene matches: 12. CDR3 sequence reads: CASSQNRPLAGEQETQYF. The CDR3 bases are TGCGCCAGCAGCCAGAATAGGCCCCTAGCGGGGGAACAAGAGACCCAGTACTTC.

This rearrangement joins TRBV4-1 to TRBJ2-7, with D possibly TRBD2 on 7 matching bases. CDR1 MGHRA and CDR2 YSYEKL come from the germline V gene. This CDR3 has 13 residues. V was cut by 4 bases and J by 5 bases, with 12 bases left in between. CDR3 in amino acids: CASSPRGLNEQYF. The CDR3 DNA is TGCGCCAGCAGCCCGCGGGGGCTTAACGAGCAGTACTTC.

This chain connects TRBV27 to TRBJ2-7, with TRBD1 identical over 8 bases. The CDR3 is 14 amino acids. The germline CDR1 and CDR2 sequences are MNHEY and SMNVEV (reference sequence). The V gene end was trimmed by 6 bases and the J gene end by 2 bases; junction bases not matched to a gene: 6. The CDR3 sequence is CASRTGTGTYEQYF. DNA of the CDR3: TGTGCCAGCAGAACGGGGACAGGAACCTACGAGCAGTACTTC.

This sequence joins TRBV7-6 and TRBJ2-1, with TRBD2 identical over 12 bases. V dropped 4 bases and J dropped 0; count of bases not matched to a gene: 4. The germline CDR1 and CDR2 sequences are SGHVS and FNYEAQ. The CDR3 consists of 17 residues. The CDR3 coding sequence is TGTGCCAGCAGCTCTTTGACTAGCGGGAGCTCCTACAATGAGCAGTTCTTC. This sequence encodes CASSSLTSGSSYNEQFF.

J is TRBJ2-1 and V is TRBV7-2, with 7 bases fitting TRBD2. The CDR3 sequence is 17 residues long. Germline V gives CDR1 SGHTA, CDR2 FQGNSA. Trimming cost V 2 bases and J 1 base; bases outside gene matches: 8. The CDR3 spells CASSLMWGGPSYNEQFF. For the CDR3, the DNA is TGTGCCAGCAGCTTAATGTGGGGAGGGCCATCCTACAATGAGCAGTTCTTC.

The chain carries TRBV6-5 and TRBJ2-7; TRBD2 aligns across 12 bases. Germline V lookup: CDR1 MNHEY, CDR2 SVGAGI. V gave up 6 bases and J gave up 3 bases; unmatched junction bases: 3. This CDR3 region has 14 residues. CDR3 protein: CASRTSGGLYEQYF. Here the CDR3 DNA reads TGTGCCAGCAGGACTAGCGGGGGCCTCTACGAGCAGTACTTC.

The V call is TRBV19, the J call TRBJ1-2; 7 bases fit TRBD1. Germline CDR1 and CDR2: LNHDA and SQIVND (reference sequence). This CDR3 has 13 residues. Germline trimming cut 4 bases from V and 2 bases from J; bases unmatched to any gene: 1. CDR3 DNA sequence: TGTGCCAGTAGTAGGGGACAGAACTATGGCTACACCTTC. Amino acids: CASSRGQNYGYTF. Based on the CDR3 plus reference TRBV19 and TRBJ1-2, the full variable domain is DGGITQSPKYLFRKEGQNVTLSCEQNLNHDAMYWYRQDPGQGLRLIYYSQIVNDFQKGDIAEGYSVSREKKESFPLTVTSAQKNPTAFYLCASSRGQNYGYTFGSGTRLTVV.

This rearrangement joins TRBV5-1 to TRBJ2-7; 7 bases are a match to TRBD1. Germline CDR1 and CDR2: SGHRS and YFSETQ. Trimming took 4 bases from V and 1 from J; bases not matched to a gene: 5. The CDR3 contains 14 residues. CDR3 region: CASSTGTESYEQYF. CDR3 coding DNA: TGCGCCAGCAGCACCGGGACAGAATCCTACGAGCAGTACTTC.

This clone was observed a handful of times. The chain is built from TRBV7-9 and TRBJ1-5; D is ambiguous. The CDR3 length is 15 residues. Per the germline V gene, CDR1 is SEHNR and CDR2 is FQNEAQ (reference sequence). The V gene lost 3 bases and the J gene lost 0 bases, with 9 bases spanning the gap. This CDR3 reads CASSFGLSSNQPQHF. CDR3 DNA: TGTGCCAGCAGCTTCGGACTCTCTAGCAATCAGCCCCAGCATTTT.

The CDR3 DNA is TGCGCCAGCAGCTGGACTAGCGGGCAAGAGACCCAGTACTTC. Translated, it gives CASSWTSGQETQYF. The rearrangement joins TRBV5-1 to TRBJ2-5; 11 bases align to TRBD2. The V and J ends lost 3 bases and 2 bases, in that order; junction bases with no gene match: 0. The CDR3 contains 14 residues. CDR1 and CDR2 from the germline V gene are SGHRS and YFSETQ.

The rearrangement uses TRBV4-1 and TRBJ2-3; perhaps TRBD1 as D (5 bases). Germline V gene lookup returns CDR1 MGHRA and CDR2 YSYEKL. The CDR3 length is 16 residues. Between the trimmed V and J ends, which lost 0 bases and 4 bases, there was a span of 14 bases. This CDR3 is CASSQDWGRRADTQYF. DNA of the CDR3: TGCGCCAGCAGCCAAGATTGGGGCCGAAGGGCAGATACGCAGTATTTT.